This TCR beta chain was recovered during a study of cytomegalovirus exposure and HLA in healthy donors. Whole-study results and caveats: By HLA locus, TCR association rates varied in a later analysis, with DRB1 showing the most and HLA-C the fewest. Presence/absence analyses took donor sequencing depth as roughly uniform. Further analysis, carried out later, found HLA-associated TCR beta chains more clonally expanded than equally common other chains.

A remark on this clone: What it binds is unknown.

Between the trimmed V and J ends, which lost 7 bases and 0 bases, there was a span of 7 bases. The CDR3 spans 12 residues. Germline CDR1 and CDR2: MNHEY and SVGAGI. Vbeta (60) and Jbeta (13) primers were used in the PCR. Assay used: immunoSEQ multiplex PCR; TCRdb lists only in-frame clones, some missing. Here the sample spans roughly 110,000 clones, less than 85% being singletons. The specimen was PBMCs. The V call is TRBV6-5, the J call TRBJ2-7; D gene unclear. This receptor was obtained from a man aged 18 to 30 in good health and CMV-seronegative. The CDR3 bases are TGTGCCAGCAAGCAGGACTCCTACGAGCAGTACTTC. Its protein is CASKQDSYEQYF.